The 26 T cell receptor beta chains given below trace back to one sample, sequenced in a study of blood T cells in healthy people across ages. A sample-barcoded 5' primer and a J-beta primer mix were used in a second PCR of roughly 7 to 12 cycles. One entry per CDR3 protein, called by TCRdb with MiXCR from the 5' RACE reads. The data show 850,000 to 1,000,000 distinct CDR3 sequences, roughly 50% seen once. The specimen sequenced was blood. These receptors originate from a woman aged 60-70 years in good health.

DNA for the CDR3: TGTGCCAGCCAAAGTTTAAGGGCCACCGGGGAGCTGTTTTTT. Amino acids: CASQSLRATGELFF. The chain uses TRBV12-3 or TRBV12-4 and TRBJ2-2; D ambiguous. CDR3 length: 14 amino acids. The V and J ends lost 8 bases and 4 bases respectively, with 14 bases between them.

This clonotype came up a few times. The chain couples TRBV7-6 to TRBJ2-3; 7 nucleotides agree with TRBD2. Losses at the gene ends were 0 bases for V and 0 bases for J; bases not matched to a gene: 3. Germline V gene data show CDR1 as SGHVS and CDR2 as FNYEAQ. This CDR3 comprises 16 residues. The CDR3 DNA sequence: TGTGCCAGCAGCTTAGCGGGCGGGAGTAGCACAGATACGCAGTATTTT. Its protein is CASSLAGGSSTDTQYF.

CDR3 residues: CASSRSSGQGRSYNEQFF. The DNA of the CDR3 is TGTGCCAGCTCCCGCTCTTCCGGACAGGGCCGGTCCTACAATGAGCAGTTCTTC. The V gene is TRBV18, the J gene TRBJ2-1, with TRBD1 matching 8 bases. This CDR3 region has 18 residues. The germline CDR1 and CDR2 sequences are KGHSH and LQKENI. The trim removed 6 bases at V and 1 base at J, leaving 14 bases unmatched.

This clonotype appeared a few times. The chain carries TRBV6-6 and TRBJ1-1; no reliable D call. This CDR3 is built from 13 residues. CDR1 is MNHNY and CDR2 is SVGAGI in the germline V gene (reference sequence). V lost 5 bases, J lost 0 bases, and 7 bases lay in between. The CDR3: CASSGLLNTEAFF. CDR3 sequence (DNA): TGTGCCAGCAGTGGGTTGTTGAACACTGAAGCTTTCTTT.

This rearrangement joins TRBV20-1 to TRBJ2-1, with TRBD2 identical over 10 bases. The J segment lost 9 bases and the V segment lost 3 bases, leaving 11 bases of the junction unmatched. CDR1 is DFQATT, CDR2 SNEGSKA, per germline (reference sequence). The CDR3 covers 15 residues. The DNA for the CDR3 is TGCAGTGCTAGCTCAGCGGGAGGGCTGGAGAGTGAGCAGTTCTTC. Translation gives CSASSAGGLESEQFF.

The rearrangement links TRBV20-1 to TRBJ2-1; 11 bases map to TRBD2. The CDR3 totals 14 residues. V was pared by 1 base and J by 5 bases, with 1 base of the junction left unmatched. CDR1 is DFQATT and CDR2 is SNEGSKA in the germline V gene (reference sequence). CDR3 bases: TGCAGTGCTAGAGTAGCGGGAGGGGACAATGAGCAGTTCTTC. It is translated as CSARVAGGDNEQFF.

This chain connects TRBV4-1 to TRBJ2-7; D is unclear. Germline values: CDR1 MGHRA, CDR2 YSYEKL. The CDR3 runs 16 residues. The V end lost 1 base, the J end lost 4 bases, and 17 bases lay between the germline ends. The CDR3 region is CASSQGPTPRSYEQYF. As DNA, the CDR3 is TGCGCCAGCAGCCAAGGCCCCACCCCCCGGTCGTACGAGCAGTACTTC.

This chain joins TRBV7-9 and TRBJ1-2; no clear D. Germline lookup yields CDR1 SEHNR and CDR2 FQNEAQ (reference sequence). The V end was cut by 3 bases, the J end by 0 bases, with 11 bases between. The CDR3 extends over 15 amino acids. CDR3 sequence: CASSFAGRPNYGYTF. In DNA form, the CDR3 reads TGTGCCAGCAGCTTCGCGGGCAGGCCTAACTATGGCTACACCTTC.

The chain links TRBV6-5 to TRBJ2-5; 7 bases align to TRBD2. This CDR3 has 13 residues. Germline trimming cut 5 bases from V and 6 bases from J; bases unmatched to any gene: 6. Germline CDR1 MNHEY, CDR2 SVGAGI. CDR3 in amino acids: CASSRGLVQTQYF. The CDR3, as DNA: TGTGCCAGCAGTCGAGGACTAGTTCAGACCCAGTACTTC.

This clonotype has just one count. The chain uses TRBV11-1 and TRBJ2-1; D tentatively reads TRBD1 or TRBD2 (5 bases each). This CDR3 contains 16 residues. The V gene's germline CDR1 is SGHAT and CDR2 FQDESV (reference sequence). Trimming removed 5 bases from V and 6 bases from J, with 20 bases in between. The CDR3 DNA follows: TGTGCCAGCAGCCTTCATCGGGACGCAATAAGCAATGAGCAGTTCTTC. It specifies CASSLHRDAISNEQFF.

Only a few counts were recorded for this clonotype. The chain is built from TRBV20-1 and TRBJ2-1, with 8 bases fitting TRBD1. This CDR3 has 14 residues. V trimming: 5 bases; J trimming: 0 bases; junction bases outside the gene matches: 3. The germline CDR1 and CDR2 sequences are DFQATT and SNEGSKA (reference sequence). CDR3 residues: CSAPGGSSYNEQFF. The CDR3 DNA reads TGCAGTGCTCCAGGGGGCAGCTCCTACAATGAGCAGTTCTTC.

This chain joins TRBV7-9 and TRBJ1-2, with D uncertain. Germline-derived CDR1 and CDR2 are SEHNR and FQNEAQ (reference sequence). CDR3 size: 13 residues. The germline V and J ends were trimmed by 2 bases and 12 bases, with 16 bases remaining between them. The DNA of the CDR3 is TGTGCCAGCAGCTTAAATGGGCAGGTCGATGACACCTTC. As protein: CASSLNGQVDDTF.

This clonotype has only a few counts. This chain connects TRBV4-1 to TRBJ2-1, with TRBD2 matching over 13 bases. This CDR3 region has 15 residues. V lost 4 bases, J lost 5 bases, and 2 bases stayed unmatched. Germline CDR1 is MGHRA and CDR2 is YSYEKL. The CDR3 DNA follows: TGCGCCAGCAGCCCTACTAGCGGGAGGGACAATGAGCAGTTCTTC. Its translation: CASSPTSGRDNEQFF.

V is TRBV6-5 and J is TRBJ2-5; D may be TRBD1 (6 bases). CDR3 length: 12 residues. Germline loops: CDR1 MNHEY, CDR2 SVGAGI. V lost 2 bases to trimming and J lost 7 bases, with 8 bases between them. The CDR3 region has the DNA TGTGCCAGCAGTTACCTCAGGGGGACCCAGTACTTC. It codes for CASSYLRGTQYF.

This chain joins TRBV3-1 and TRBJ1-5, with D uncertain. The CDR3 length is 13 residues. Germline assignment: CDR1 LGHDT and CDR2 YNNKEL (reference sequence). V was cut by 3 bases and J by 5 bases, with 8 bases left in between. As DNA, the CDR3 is TGTGCCAGCAGCCAGTCAAAAGATCAGCCCCAGCATTTT. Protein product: CASSQSKDQPQHF.

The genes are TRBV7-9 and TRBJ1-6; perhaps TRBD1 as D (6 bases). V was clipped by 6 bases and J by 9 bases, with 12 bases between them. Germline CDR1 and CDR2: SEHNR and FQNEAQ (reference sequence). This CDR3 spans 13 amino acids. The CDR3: CASSTGGFSPLHF. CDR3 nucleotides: TGTGCCAGCAGTACGGGGGGCTTTTCACCCCTCCACTTT.

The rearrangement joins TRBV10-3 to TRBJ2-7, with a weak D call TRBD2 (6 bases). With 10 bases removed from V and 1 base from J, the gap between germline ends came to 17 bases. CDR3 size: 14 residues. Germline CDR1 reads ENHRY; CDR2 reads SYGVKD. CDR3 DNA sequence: TGTGCCACCCGAGAGGAGGGCGCATCCTACGAGCAGTACTTC. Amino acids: CATREEGASYEQYF.

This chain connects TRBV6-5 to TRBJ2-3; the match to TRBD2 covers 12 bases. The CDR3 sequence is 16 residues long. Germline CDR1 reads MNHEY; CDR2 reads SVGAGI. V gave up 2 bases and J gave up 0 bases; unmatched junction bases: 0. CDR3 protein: CASSYGTSGSTDTQYF. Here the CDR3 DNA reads TGTGCCAGCAGTTACGGGACTAGCGGGAGCACAGATACGCAGTATTTT.

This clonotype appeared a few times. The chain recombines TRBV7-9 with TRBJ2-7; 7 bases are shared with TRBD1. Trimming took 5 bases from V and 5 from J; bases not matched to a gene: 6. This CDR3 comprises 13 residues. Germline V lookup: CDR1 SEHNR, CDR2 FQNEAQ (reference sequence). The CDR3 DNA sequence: TGTGCCAGCAGCCGCGGACAGGTTAACGAGCAGTACTTC. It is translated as CASSRGQVNEQYF.

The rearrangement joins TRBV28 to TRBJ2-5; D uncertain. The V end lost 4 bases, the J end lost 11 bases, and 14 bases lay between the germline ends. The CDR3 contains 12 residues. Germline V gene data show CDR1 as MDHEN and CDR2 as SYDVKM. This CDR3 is CASSSSLKEQYF. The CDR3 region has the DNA TGTGCCAGCAGTTCCTCATTGAAAGAGCAGTACTTC.

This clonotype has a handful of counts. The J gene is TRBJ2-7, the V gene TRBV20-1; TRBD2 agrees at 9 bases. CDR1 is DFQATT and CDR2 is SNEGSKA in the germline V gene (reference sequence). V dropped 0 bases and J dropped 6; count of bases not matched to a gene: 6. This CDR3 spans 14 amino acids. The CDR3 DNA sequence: TGCAGTGCTAGAGATGGGATAGCGGGAGCCGAGCAGTACTTC. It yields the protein CSARDGIAGAEQYF.

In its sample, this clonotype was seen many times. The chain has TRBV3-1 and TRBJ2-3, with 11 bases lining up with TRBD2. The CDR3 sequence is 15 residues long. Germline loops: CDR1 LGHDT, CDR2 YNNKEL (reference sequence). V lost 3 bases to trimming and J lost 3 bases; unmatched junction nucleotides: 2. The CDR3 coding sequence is TGTGCCAGCAGCCAGCTAGCGGGAGGTACAGATACGCAGTATTTT. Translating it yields CASSQLAGGTDTQYF.

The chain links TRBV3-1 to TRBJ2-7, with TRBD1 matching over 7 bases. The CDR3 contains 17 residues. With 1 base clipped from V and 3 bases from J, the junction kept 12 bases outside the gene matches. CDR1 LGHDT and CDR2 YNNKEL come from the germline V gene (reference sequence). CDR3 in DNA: TGTGCCAGCAGCCAAGCGCCCCCGGGACAGACATTCTACGAGCAGTACTTC. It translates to CASSQAPPGQTFYEQYF.

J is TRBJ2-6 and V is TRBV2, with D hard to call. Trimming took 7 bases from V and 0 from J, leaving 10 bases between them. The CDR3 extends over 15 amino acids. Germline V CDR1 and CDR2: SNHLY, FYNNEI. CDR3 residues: CASKTANSGANVLTF. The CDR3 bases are TGTGCCAGCAAAACGGCCAACTCTGGGGCCAACGTCCTGACTTTC.

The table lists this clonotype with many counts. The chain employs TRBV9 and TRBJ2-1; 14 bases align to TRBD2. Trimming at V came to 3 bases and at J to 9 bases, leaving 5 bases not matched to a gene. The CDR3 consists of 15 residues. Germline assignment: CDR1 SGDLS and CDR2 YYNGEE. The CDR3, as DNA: TGTGCCAGCAGCGCCCCGGGACTAGCGGGAGTTGAGCAGTTCTTC. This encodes CASSAPGLAGVEQFF. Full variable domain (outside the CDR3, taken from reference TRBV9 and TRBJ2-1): DSGVTQTPKHLITATGQRVTLRCSPRSGDLSVYWYQQSLDQGLQFLIQYYNGEERAKGNILERFSAQQFPDLHSELNLSSLELGDSALYFCASSAPGLAGVEQFFGPGTRLTVL.

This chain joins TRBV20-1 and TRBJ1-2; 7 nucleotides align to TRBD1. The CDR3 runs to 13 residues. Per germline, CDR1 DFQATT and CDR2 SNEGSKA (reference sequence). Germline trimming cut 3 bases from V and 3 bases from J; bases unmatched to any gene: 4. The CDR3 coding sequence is TGCAGTGCTAGGGGACAGACCGACTATGGCTACACCTTC. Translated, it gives CSARGQTDYGYTF.